This record looks at one TCR beta chain sequence and its context. CDR3 length: 14 amino acids. The V gene lost 5 bases and the J gene lost 1 base, with 6 bases spanning the gap. Germline CDR1 and CDR2: SGHVS and FNYEAQ. Here immunoSEQ multiplex PCR was the method, and the copy in TCRdb shows in-frame clones only, minus some. This table holds roughly 70,000 clones, about 86% found once. This sample stems from a study of OX40 agonist ivuxolimab in advanced cancers. The rearrangement joins TRBV7-6 to TRBJ2-6; no definite D call. Specimen: CD4+ or CD8+ T cells sorted from blood, collected in a trial of the OX40 agonist ivuxolimab. The origin of this receptor is an adult with an advanced solid tumor such as melanoma, head and neck, liver or kidney cancer. Here the CDR3 reads CASSQPSGANVLTF. The DNA of the CDR3 is TGTGCCAGCAGCCAACCATCTGGGGCCAACGTCCTGACTTTC.